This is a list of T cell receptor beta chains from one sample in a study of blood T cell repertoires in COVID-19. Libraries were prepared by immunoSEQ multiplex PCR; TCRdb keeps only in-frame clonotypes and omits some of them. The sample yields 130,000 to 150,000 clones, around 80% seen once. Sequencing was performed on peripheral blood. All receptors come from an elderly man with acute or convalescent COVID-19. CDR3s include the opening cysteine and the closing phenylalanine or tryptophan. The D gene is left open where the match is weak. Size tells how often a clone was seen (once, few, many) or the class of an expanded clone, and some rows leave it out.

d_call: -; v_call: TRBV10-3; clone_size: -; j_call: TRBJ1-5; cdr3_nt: TGTGCCATCAGTGAGTCGGCAGGGGACGATCAGCCCCAGCATTTT; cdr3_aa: CAISESAGDDQPQHF
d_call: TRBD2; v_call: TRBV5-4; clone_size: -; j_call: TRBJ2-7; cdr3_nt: TGTGCCAGCAGCCTCTCCAGGACTAGCGGGACTTCCTACGAGCAGTACTTC; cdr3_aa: CASSLSRTSGTSYEQYF
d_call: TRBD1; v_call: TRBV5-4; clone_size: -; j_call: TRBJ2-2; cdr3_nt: TGTGCCAGCAGCCGAGGACAGGGTTGGACCGGGGAGCTGTTTTTT; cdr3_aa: CASSRGQGWTGELFF
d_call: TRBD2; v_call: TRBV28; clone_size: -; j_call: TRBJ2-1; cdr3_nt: TGTGCCAGCAGTGCCACCAGACTAGCGGGGGCCTACAATGAGCAGTTCTTC; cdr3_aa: CASSATRLAGAYNEQFF
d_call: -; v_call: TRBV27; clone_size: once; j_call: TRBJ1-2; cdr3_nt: TGTGCCAGCAGTGCAGGTCCTGGCAGCTCCTATGGCTACACCTTC; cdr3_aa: CASSAGPGSSYGYTF
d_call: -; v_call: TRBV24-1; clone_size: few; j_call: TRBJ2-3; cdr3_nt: TGTGCCACCAGTGATTCTATCGGATCGCGGAATACGCAGTATTTT; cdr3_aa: CATSDSIGSRNTQYF
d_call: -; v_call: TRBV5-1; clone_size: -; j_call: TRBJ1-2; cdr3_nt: TGCGCCAGCAGCTCTGACAAGGATGGCTACACCTTC; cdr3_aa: CASSSDKDGYTF
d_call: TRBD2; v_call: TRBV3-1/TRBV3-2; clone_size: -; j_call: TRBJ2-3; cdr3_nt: TGTGCCAGCAGCCTAGCGGGGGGCACAGATACGCAGTATTTT; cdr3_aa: CASSLAGGTDTQYF
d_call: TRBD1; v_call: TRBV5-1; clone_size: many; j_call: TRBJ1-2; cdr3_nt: TGCGCCAGCAGTCGTGACAGGGCTACTTATGGCTACACCTTC; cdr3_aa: CASSRDRATYGYTF
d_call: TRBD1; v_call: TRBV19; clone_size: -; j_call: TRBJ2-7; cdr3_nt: TGTGCCAGTACCCAACGCTGGACAGGGGTAGGAATCGACTACGAGCAGTACTTC; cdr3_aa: CASTQRWTGVGIDYEQYF
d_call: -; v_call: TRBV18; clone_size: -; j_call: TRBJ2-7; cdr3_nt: TGTGCCAGCTCACAAACACAGGACTACGAGCAGTACTTC; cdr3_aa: CASSQTQDYEQYF
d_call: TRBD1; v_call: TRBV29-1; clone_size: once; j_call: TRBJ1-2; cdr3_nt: TGCAGCGTTGAAGCTCCCTACAGGGGTGGCTACACCTTC; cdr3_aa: CSVEAPYRGGYTF
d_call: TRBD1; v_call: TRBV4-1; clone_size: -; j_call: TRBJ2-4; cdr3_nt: TGCGCCAGCAGCCAACTCGGACAGGGGTCCATTAAAAACATTCAGTACTTC; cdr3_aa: CASSQLGQGSIKNIQYF
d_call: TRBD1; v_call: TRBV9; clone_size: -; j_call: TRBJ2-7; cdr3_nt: TGTGCCAGCAGCGTAGGACAGGGAGTCTACGAGCAGTACTTC; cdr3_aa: CASSVGQGVYEQYF
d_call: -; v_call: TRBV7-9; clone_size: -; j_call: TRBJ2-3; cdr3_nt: TGTGCCAGCAGCAGGGCCCAGCGGGATACGCAGTATTTT; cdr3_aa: CASSRAQRDTQYF
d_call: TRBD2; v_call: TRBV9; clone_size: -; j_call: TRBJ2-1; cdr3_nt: TGTGCCAGCAGCGTATCGACCCAGCGACCCGCGGGGGGGAGGTACAATGAGCAGTTCTTC; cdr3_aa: CASSVSTQRPAGGRYNEQFF
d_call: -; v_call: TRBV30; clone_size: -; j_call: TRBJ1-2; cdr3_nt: TGTGCCTGGAGAGCGCCCTCAAGCTATGGCTACACCTTC; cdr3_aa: CAWRAPSSYGYTF
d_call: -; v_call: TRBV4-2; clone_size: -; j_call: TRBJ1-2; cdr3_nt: TGTGCCAGCAGCCAAGTAGACATGCCCCCAGTCCGATACACCTTC; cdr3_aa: CASSQVDMPPVRYTF
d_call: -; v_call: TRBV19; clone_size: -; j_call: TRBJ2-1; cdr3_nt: TGTGCCAGTACCCCCCGGGTTGGCAATGAGCAGTTCTTC; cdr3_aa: CASTPRVGNEQFF
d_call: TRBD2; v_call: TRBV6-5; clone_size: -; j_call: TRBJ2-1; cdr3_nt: TGTGCCAGCACCCGGACTAGCGGGGATGAGCAGTTCTTC; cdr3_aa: CASTRTSGDEQFF
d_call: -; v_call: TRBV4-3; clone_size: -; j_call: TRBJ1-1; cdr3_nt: TGCGCCAGCAGTATCGCTGCCACCGGAGGCACTGAAGCTTTCTTT; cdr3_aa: CASSIAATGGTEAFF
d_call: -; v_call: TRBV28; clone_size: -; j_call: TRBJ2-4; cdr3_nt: TGTGCCAGCAGTTTGAGGACGGGGAGCGACATTCAGTACTTC; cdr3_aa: CASSLRTGSDIQYF